Listed below are T cell receptor beta chains from one sample, sequenced in a study of T-cell reconstitution after alpha-beta-depleted transplantation in children. MiXCR was run by TCRdb on the PCR reads, yielding one entry per CDR3 protein. This sample yields about 400,000 distinct CDR3 sequences, of which roughly 21% are seen a single time; over 3.5% belongs to the top ten. This specimen consisted of PBMCs from the stem cell graft donor, obtained from the stem cell graft. These receptors all come from a human donor who donated a stem cell graft to a child with acute myeloid leukemia. Each CDR3 is given with its conserved first and last residue. The D gene is left open where the match is weak. Clone size is stated in some rows and not others, as once, few, many or a class when expanded.

d_gene	v_gene	j_gene	abundance	CDR3nt	CDR3aa
-	TRBV6-5	TRBJ1-1	few	TGTGCCAGCAGTTACCCCCCGGACGGAAACACTGAAGCTTTCTTT	CASSYPPDGNTEAFF
TRBD2	TRBV27	TRBJ2-1	-	TGTGCCAGCAGTTCGCGGACTAGATACAATGAGCAGTTCTTC	CASSSRTRYNEQFF
-	TRBV29-1	TRBJ1-4	-	TGCAGCGTTGCCAGGGGCATAGGCGAAAAACTGTTTTTT	CSVARGIGEKLFF
-	TRBV6-2/TRBV6-3	TRBJ2-1	-	TGTGCCAGCAGGAAGGACTTCGACTACAATGAGCAGTTCTTC	CASRKDFDYNEQFF
TRBD2	TRBV7-2	TRBJ2-7	-	TGTGCCAGCAGCCCTCCGGGACTAGCGGGAGTTGAGCAGTACTTC	CASSPPGLAGVEQYF
TRBD2	TRBV7-2	TRBJ2-1	-	TGTGCCAGCAGCTTCTTAGCGGGAGTGTACAATGAGCAGTTCTTC	CASSFLAGVYNEQFF
-	TRBV5-6	TRBJ2-5	few	TGTGCCAGCAGCTCGTCGAGGGCCCTCGCGATCCAAGAGACCCAGTACTTC	CASSSSRALAIQETQYF
-	TRBV24-1	TRBJ2-7	few	TGTGCCACCAGTGGGACAGATTACGAGCAGTACTTC	CATSGTDYEQYF
-	TRBV24-1	TRBJ2-5	few	TGTGCCACCAGTCCTAACATCGGGGAGACCCAGTACTTC	CATSPNIGETQYF
TRBD1	TRBV5-1	TRBJ1-5	-	TGCGCCAGCAGGGATGGGAGACAGGGTCAGCCCCAGCATTTT	CASRDGRQGQPQHF
TRBD1	TRBV20-1	TRBJ2-3	-	TGCAGTGCTAGCCGTCGGGACAGGGGAGATACGCAGTATTTT	CSASRRDRGDTQYF
TRBD2	TRBV25-1	TRBJ2-3	once	TGTGCCAGCAGAGAACTTAGCGGGAGAGGTTCAGATACGCAGTATTTT	CASRELSGRGSDTQYF
-	TRBV6-2/TRBV6-3	TRBJ1-5	-	TGTGCCAGCAATCTCGCCCCGGGAGATCAGCCCCAGCATTTT	CASNLAPGDQPQHF
TRBD1	TRBV5-1	TRBJ2-7	few	TGCGCCAGCAGCCAGATGGGGACAGGGAGCTCCTACGAGCAGTACTTC	CASSQMGTGSSYEQYF
-	TRBV20-1	TRBJ2-1	-	TGCAGTGCTAGAGATAGTTGGCGTTCAAAGAGCTCCTACAATGAGCAGTTCTTC	CSARDSWRSKSSYNEQFF
TRBD1	TRBV5-5	TRBJ1-1	many	TGTGCCAGCAGCTTGTTAGACAGGGTTGTTATAAACACTGAAGCTTTCTTT	CASSLLDRVVINTEAFF
-	TRBV7-2	TRBJ2-3	many	TGTGCCAGCAGCCCAATAGATACGCAGTATTTT	CASSPIDTQYF
-	TRBV20-1	TRBJ2-1	-	TGCAGTGCTAGAGGAGGGGATAACTACAATGAGCAGTTCTTC	CSARGGDNYNEQFF
TRBD2	TRBV3-1	TRBJ2-1	-	TGTGCCAGCAGCCAGGCTAGCGGGGCTAGCAATGAGCAGTTCTTC	CASSQASGASNEQFF
-	TRBV20-1	TRBJ2-7	many	TGCAGTGCTAGAGATGGAAGGGGGGGGTTTCGCGAGCAGTACTTC	CSARDGRGGFREQYF
-	TRBV27	TRBJ2-2	few	TGTGCCAGCACCCCTCGAGGTATCCTACGCACCGGGGAGCTGTTTTTT	CASTPRGILRTGELFF
TRBD1	TRBV20-1	TRBJ1-1	many	TGCAGTGCTACTAGGGGGCTCCTGAACACTGAAGCTTTCTTT	CSATRGLLNTEAFF
TRBD2	TRBV4-3	TRBJ2-3	-	TGCGCCAGCAGCCAAGAGTTTACTAGCGGGAGACCAGATACGCAGTATTTT	CASSQEFTSGRPDTQYF
-	TRBV20-1	TRBJ1-4	-	TGCAGTGCGACAGATTCAACTAATGAAAAACTGTTTTTT	CSATDSTNEKLFF
TRBD2	TRBV7-9	TRBJ2-5	-	TGTGCCAGCAGCCCAATTCTAGCGGGAACAGAGACCCAGTACTTC	CASSPILAGTETQYF
TRBD2	TRBV4-3	TRBJ2-3	-	TGCGCCAGCAGCCATACGGCAGGGACTAGCGGGGCAGATACGCAGTATTTT	CASSHTAGTSGADTQYF
TRBD2	TRBV12-3/TRBV12-4	TRBJ2-5	-	TGTGCCAGCAGTTTCTCCGGGACTAGCGGGAGGTTGGAGACCCAGTACTTC	CASSFSGTSGRLETQYF
TRBD1	TRBV20-1	TRBJ2-7	many	TGCAGTGCTAGTAGGGGACAGGTTGTAACCTACGAGCAGTACTTC	CSASRGQVVTYEQYF
-	TRBV28	TRBJ2-1	-	TGTGCCAGCAGTCACAGGGGGGGCTACAATGAGCAGTTCTTC	CASSHRGGYNEQFF
TRBD1	TRBV5-1	TRBJ2-7	-	TGCGCCAGCAGCTTGGGGGACAGCCGGTCATCCTACGAGCAGTACTTC	CASSLGDSRSSYEQYF
TRBD1	TRBV4-2	TRBJ2-2	-	TGTGCCAGCAACCCGGGACAGGTTAACACCGGGGAGCTGTTTTTT	CASNPGQVNTGELFF
-	TRBV7-2	TRBJ1-2	few	TGTGCCAGCAGCTTAGCGGGCCAAGGTCTAATTAACTATGGCTACACCTTC	CASSLAGQGLINYGYTF
-	TRBV20-1	TRBJ2-1	many	TGCAGTGCTATTCAGGGGGGCAATGAGCAGTTCTTC	CSAIQGGNEQFF
TRBD2	TRBV2	TRBJ2-1	-	TGTGCCAGCAGTGATGGGACTAGCGGATTAAGCTCCTACAATGAGCAGTTCTTC	CASSDGTSGLSSYNEQFF